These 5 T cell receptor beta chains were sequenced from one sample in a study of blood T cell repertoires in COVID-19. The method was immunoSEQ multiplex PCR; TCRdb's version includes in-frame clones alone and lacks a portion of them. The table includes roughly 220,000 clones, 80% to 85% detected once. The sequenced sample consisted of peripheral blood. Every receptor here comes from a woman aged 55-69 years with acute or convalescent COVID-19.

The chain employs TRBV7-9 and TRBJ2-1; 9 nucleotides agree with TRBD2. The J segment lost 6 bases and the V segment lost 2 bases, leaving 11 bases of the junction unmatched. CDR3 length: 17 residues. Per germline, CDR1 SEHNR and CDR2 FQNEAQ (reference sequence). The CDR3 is CASSLKNRRGGLNEQFF. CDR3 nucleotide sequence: TGTGCCAGCAGCTTAAAGAATCGGCGGGGGGGCCTCAATGAGCAGTTCTTC. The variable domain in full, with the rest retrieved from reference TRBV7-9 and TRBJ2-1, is DTGVSQNPRHKITKRGQNVTFRCDPISEHNRLYWYRQTLGQGPEFLTYFQNEAQLEKSRLLSDRFSAERPKGSFSTLEIQRTEQGDSAMYLCASSLKNRRGGLNEQFFGPGTRLTVL.

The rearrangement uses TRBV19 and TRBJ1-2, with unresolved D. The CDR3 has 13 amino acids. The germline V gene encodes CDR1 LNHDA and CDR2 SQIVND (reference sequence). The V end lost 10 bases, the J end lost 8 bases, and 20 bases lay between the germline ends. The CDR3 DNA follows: TGTGCCACCGAAGCCAGGCCGACCATGGGCTACACCTTC. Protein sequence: CATEARPTMGYTF.

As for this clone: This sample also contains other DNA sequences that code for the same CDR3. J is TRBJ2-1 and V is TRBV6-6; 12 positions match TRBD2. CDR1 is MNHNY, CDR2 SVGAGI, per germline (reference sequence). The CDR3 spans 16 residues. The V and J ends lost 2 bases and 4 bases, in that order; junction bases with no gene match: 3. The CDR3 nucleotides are TGTGCCAGCAGTTACCCGACTAGCGGGGGTTACAATGAGCAGTTCTTC. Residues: CASSYPTSGGYNEQFF.

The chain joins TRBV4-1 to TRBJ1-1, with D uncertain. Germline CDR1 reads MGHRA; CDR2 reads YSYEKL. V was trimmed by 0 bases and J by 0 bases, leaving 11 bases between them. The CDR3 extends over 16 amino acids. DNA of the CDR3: TGCGCCAGCAGCCAAGAGGCGTCAGACATGAACACTGAAGCTTTCTTT. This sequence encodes CASSQEASDMNTEAFF.

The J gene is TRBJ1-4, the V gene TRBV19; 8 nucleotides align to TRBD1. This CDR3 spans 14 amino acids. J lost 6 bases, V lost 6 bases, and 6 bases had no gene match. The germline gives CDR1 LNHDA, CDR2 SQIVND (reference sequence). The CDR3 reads CASSQQDRDEKLFF. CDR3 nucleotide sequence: TGTGCCAGTAGCCAACAGGACAGGGATGAAAAACTGTTTTTT.